A selection of T cell receptor beta chains follows, all from one sample in a study of T-cell memory formation after mild COVID-19. Each CDR3 protein gets one entry after TCRdb re-called the 5' RACE reads with MiXCR. Of roughly 170,000 distinct CDR3 sequences listed, 20% to 25% are singletons. Material: PBMCs or a T cell subset sorted from them (not recorded which). These TCRs come from an adult woman who had mild COVID-19 (a few samples of this study predate the infection). Cell type and time point are not known. CDR3s include the opening cysteine and the closing phenylalanine or tryptophan. A D gene is named only where the DNA matches it firmly. Clone sizes are given selectively: once, few, many, or a class where the clone is expanded.

j_gene: TRBJ2-2
v_gene: TRBV7-9
abundance: .
d_gene: .
CDR3nt: TGTGCCAGCAGTCCCGGGGAGCTGTTTTTT
CDR3aa: CASSPGELFF

j_gene: TRBJ2-5
v_gene: TRBV4-2
abundance: .
d_gene: .
CDR3nt: TGTGCCAGCAGCCAAGGCGACAGGAGACAAGAGACCCAGTACTTC
CDR3aa: CASSQGDRRQETQYF

j_gene: TRBJ2-5
v_gene: TRBV5-1
abundance: many
d_gene: .
CDR3nt: TGTGCCAGCAGCTTAGTCGGGGAAGAGACCCAGTACTTC
CDR3aa: CASSLVGEETQYF

j_gene: TRBJ2-1
v_gene: TRBV19
abundance: .
d_gene: .
CDR3nt: TGTGCCAGTAGTATAGATTCGGGTTCTCGGGAGCAGTTCTTC
CDR3aa: CASSIDSGSREQFF

j_gene: TRBJ2-7
v_gene: TRBV15
abundance: .
d_gene: .
CDR3nt: TGTGCCACCAGCGGGCTCCCCAACCCCTACGAGCAGTACTTC
CDR3aa: CATSGLPNPYEQYF

j_gene: TRBJ1-2
v_gene: TRBV9
abundance: .
d_gene: TRBD1
CDR3nt: TGTGCCAGCAGCTCCCCGGACAGGGGAAAATACTATGGCTACACCTTC
CDR3aa: CASSSPDRGKYYGYTF

j_gene: TRBJ2-1
v_gene: TRBV7-2
abundance: .
d_gene: .
CDR3nt: TGTGCCAGCAGCTTAGGGGGACGGGAGCAGTTCTTC
CDR3aa: CASSLGGREQFF

j_gene: TRBJ2-7
v_gene: TRBV4-2
abundance: .
d_gene: TRBD1
CDR3nt: TGTGCCAGCAGCCACAACTCCCCGGGACAGGGCTCCTACGAGCAGTACTTC
CDR3aa: CASSHNSPGQGSYEQYF

j_gene: TRBJ2-6
v_gene: TRBV12-3/TRBV12-4
abundance: .
d_gene: .
CDR3nt: TGTGCCAGCAGCCCTGGTTCTGGGGCCAACGTCCTGACTTTC
CDR3aa: CASSPGSGANVLTF

j_gene: TRBJ1-5
v_gene: TRBV4-1
abundance: few
d_gene: .
CDR3nt: TGCGCCAGCAGCCAGAGGTCCCAGGCCGGCAATCAGCCCCAGCATTTT
CDR3aa: CASSQRSQAGNQPQHF

j_gene: TRBJ1-2
v_gene: TRBV6-1
abundance: few
d_gene: .
CDR3nt: TGTGCCAGCAGTGAATGGTCCCAGGGTTCGTTTAACTATGGCTACACCTTC
CDR3aa: CASSEWSQGSFNYGYTF

j_gene: TRBJ1-4
v_gene: TRBV20-1
abundance: few
d_gene: .
CDR3nt: TGCAGTGCTATCAGGACAGCAGGAACTAATGAAAAACTGTTTTTT
CDR3aa: CSAIRTAGTNEKLFF

j_gene: TRBJ2-7
v_gene: TRBV7-9
abundance: .
d_gene: TRBD1
CDR3nt: TGTGCCAGCAGCCCTGCCCTGGCAGGGGGCTCCTACGAGCAGTACTTC
CDR3aa: CASSPALAGGSYEQYF

j_gene: TRBJ2-3
v_gene: TRBV27
abundance: .
d_gene: .
CDR3nt: TGTGCCAGCAGTCCACCGGGCACTCTGGGAGCCACAGATACGCAGTATTTT
CDR3aa: CASSPPGTLGATDTQYF

j_gene: TRBJ1-5
v_gene: TRBV6-2/TRBV6-3
abundance: many
d_gene: .
CDR3nt: TGTGCCAGCAGATCACTACAGGGCAATCAGCCCCAGCATTTT
CDR3aa: CASRSLQGNQPQHF

j_gene: TRBJ2-5
v_gene: TRBV7-9
abundance: .
d_gene: .
CDR3nt: TGTGCCAGCAGCTTAGAAATTTCCCTCTGGGGAGGAGAGACCCAGTACTTC
CDR3aa: CASSLEISLWGGETQYF

j_gene: TRBJ1-1
v_gene: TRBV7-3
abundance: .
d_gene: .
CDR3nt: TGTGCCAGCAGCCACCCAGGGCGTACTGAAGCTTTCTTT
CDR3aa: CASSHPGRTEAFF

j_gene: TRBJ1-1
v_gene: TRBV7-3
abundance: few
d_gene: .
CDR3nt: TGTGCCAGCAGCCCTTTAGGGGGGTCGAACACTGAAGCTTTCTTT
CDR3aa: CASSPLGGSNTEAFF

j_gene: TRBJ1-5
v_gene: TRBV9
abundance: .
d_gene: .
CDR3nt: TGTGCCAGCAGCGTGGCGGGACTCAGCAATCAGCCCCAGCATTTT
CDR3aa: CASSVAGLSNQPQHF

j_gene: TRBJ2-3
v_gene: TRBV24-1
abundance: .
d_gene: .
CDR3nt: TGTGCCACCAGTGATTATAGTGTTGGCGGGAGCACAGATACGCAGTATTTT
CDR3aa: CATSDYSVGGSTDTQYF

j_gene: TRBJ1-1
v_gene: TRBV11-2
abundance: few
d_gene: .
CDR3nt: TGTGCCAGCAGCTTAGTTGGAGGGGCCCAGAACACTGAAGCTTTCTTT
CDR3aa: CASSLVGGAQNTEAFF

j_gene: TRBJ2-7
v_gene: TRBV11-2
abundance: .
d_gene: .
CDR3nt: TGTGCCAGCAGCTTAGTTCTCTACGAGCAGTACTTC
CDR3aa: CASSLVLYEQYF

j_gene: TRBJ2-7
v_gene: TRBV2
abundance: .
d_gene: .
CDR3nt: TGTGCCAGCAGGGAACTCACTAGGATGTACGAGCAGTACTTC
CDR3aa: CASRELTRMYEQYF

j_gene: TRBJ1-1
v_gene: TRBV4-1
abundance: .
d_gene: .
CDR3nt: TGCGCCAGCAGCCATGTATCGAACACTGAAGCTTTCTTT
CDR3aa: CASSHVSNTEAFF

j_gene: TRBJ2-7
v_gene: TRBV7-2
abundance: .
d_gene: .
CDR3nt: TGTGCCAGCAGCTTAACGGTTTGGCACGAGCAGTACTTC
CDR3aa: CASSLTVWHEQYF

j_gene: TRBJ2-2
v_gene: TRBV12-3/TRBV12-4
abundance: few
d_gene: .
CDR3nt: TGTGCCAGCAGTCCCGAACTAGTTCGGGGGCATCCCGGGGAGCTGTTTTTT
CDR3aa: CASSPELVRGHPGELFF

j_gene: TRBJ1-6
v_gene: TRBV20-1
abundance: .
d_gene: .
CDR3nt: TGCAGTGCTAGTGGGGGTGCGGAATTCTATAATTCACCCCTCCACTTT
CDR3aa: CSASGGAEFYNSPLHF

j_gene: TRBJ2-7
v_gene: TRBV7-4
abundance: .
d_gene: TRBD1
CDR3nt: TGTGCCAGCAGCTTAGAGGGGGCAGGGAAGGTGTCCTACGAGCAGTACTTC
CDR3aa: CASSLEGAGKVSYEQYF

j_gene: TRBJ2-2
v_gene: TRBV5-4
abundance: .
d_gene: .
CDR3nt: TGTGCCAGCAGCTTGGAGGAGGGGGGGGCAACCGGGGAGCTGTTTTTT
CDR3aa: CASSLEEGGATGELFF

j_gene: TRBJ2-3
v_gene: TRBV15
abundance: few
d_gene: TRBD1
CDR3nt: TGTGCCACCAGCGGCGGACAGGGGGCGGTCACAGATACGCAGTATTTT
CDR3aa: CATSGGQGAVTDTQYF

j_gene: TRBJ2-1
v_gene: TRBV3-1
abundance: .
d_gene: .
CDR3nt: TGTGCCAGCAGCCAAGAGGGGTCGAGCGTTGAGCAGTTCTTC
CDR3aa: CASSQEGSSVEQFF

j_gene: TRBJ1-2
v_gene: TRBV29-1
abundance: few
d_gene: .
CDR3nt: TGCAGCGTTGAGGGGGACGCCTATGGCTACACCTTC
CDR3aa: CSVEGDAYGYTF

j_gene: TRBJ2-1
v_gene: TRBV12-3/TRBV12-4
abundance: .
d_gene: TRBD1
CDR3nt: TGTGCCAGCAGCGGCGGGACAGGGGGTAACAATGAGCAGTTCTTC
CDR3aa: CASSGGTGGNNEQFF

j_gene: TRBJ2-5
v_gene: TRBV12-3/TRBV12-4
abundance: .
d_gene: .
CDR3nt: TGTGCCAGCAGTCCCCAGAGATCTCAAGAGACCCAGTACTTC
CDR3aa: CASSPQRSQETQYF

j_gene: TRBJ1-1
v_gene: TRBV9
abundance: .
d_gene: .
CDR3nt: TGTGCCAGCAGCGCGGGAAGCCTGGCCACTGAAGCTTTCTTT
CDR3aa: CASSAGSLATEAFF

j_gene: TRBJ2-7
v_gene: TRBV2
abundance: .
d_gene: TRBD1
CDR3nt: TGTGCCAGCAGTGGGACAGGCCCCCCACACGAGCAGTACTTC
CDR3aa: CASSGTGPPHEQYF

j_gene: TRBJ1-1
v_gene: TRBV7-6
abundance: few
d_gene: .
CDR3nt: TGTGCCAGCAGCTTCGGTCCCAGGGGAGAGGGGACTGAAGCTTTCTTT
CDR3aa: CASSFGPRGEGTEAFF

j_gene: TRBJ2-3
v_gene: TRBV9
abundance: few
d_gene: TRBD2
CDR3nt: TGTGCCAGCAGCGTAGATCGGGGGGCAGATACGCAGTATTTT
CDR3aa: CASSVDRGADTQYF

j_gene: TRBJ1-1
v_gene: TRBV4-2
abundance: few
d_gene: TRBD1
CDR3nt: TGTGCCAGCAGCCTCAGAGGACAGGGGAACACTGAAGCTTTCTTT
CDR3aa: CASSLRGQGNTEAFF

j_gene: TRBJ2-5
v_gene: TRBV7-9
abundance: few
d_gene: .
CDR3nt: TGTGCCAGCAGCCCGACCCAAATAGAGACCCAGTACTTC
CDR3aa: CASSPTQIETQYF

j_gene: TRBJ1-2
v_gene: TRBV7-2
abundance: .
d_gene: TRBD1
CDR3nt: TGTGCCAGCAGCTCATCTCCGGGACAGGGTGGACATGGCTACACCTTC
CDR3aa: CASSSSPGQGGHGYTF

j_gene: TRBJ2-5
v_gene: TRBV6-5
abundance: .
d_gene: .
CDR3nt: TGTGCCAGCAGTTACGGAGTATATCAAGAGACCCAGTACTTC
CDR3aa: CASSYGVYQETQYF

j_gene: TRBJ2-7
v_gene: TRBV2
abundance: few
d_gene: TRBD1
CDR3nt: TGTGCCAGCAGTCCGGACAGGGGAAGGTACGAGCAGTACTTC
CDR3aa: CASSPDRGRYEQYF

j_gene: TRBJ2-1
v_gene: TRBV30
abundance: few
d_gene: .
CDR3nt: TGTGCCTGGAGTGAGCCCGGTGAGCAGTTCTTC
CDR3aa: CAWSEPGEQFF

j_gene: TRBJ1-1
v_gene: TRBV29-1
abundance: few
d_gene: .
CDR3nt: TGCAGCGCCGCGGGGGCCCGAAACAGCAACACTGAAGCTTTCTTT
CDR3aa: CSAAGARNSNTEAFF

j_gene: TRBJ2-3
v_gene: TRBV4-1
abundance: .
d_gene: TRBD2
CDR3nt: TGCGCCAGCAGCGAGACTAGCGGGGGGGGGCCAGATACGCAGTATTTT
CDR3aa: CASSETSGGGPDTQYF

j_gene: TRBJ2-1
v_gene: TRBV7-2
abundance: .
d_gene: TRBD2
CDR3nt: TGTGCCAGCAGCTTATACGGGGGGACCAATGAGCAGTTCTTC
CDR3aa: CASSLYGGTNEQFF

j_gene: TRBJ2-7
v_gene: TRBV7-9
abundance: .
d_gene: .
CDR3nt: TGTGCCAGCCGGGACTGGAGCTCCTACGAGCAGTACTTC
CDR3aa: CASRDWSSYEQYF

j_gene: TRBJ1-1
v_gene: TRBV5-1
abundance: .
d_gene: .
CDR3nt: TGCGCCAGCAGCTTGAGGGGGGCAGGCACTGAAGCTTTCTTT
CDR3aa: CASSLRGAGTEAFF

j_gene: TRBJ1-1
v_gene: TRBV5-8
abundance: .
d_gene: .
CDR3nt: TGTGCCAGCAGCCCGGTGGTTTTTTCTTCTGAAGCTTTCTTT
CDR3aa: CASSPVVFSSEAFF